The rows below give T cell receptor beta chains drawn from one sample of a study of early T cells in non-severe SARS-CoV-2 infection. Each CDR3 protein is one row after TCRdb ran MiXCR on the 5' RACE reads. The sample gives about 110,000 distinct CDR3 sequences, roughly 12% of which show up once; 3.5% to 4% is in the top ten. Source: whole blood, taken at baseline. The receptors shown here come from an adult who was a healthcare worker with PCR-confirmed SARS-CoV-2 infection or an uninfected control (not recorded which). The CDR3 runs from the conserved cysteine through the conserved F or W. A D gene is named only where the DNA matches it firmly. The size of a clone is reported for some rows only, either as once, few or many, or as a class for expanded clones.

size: few
length: 16
V: TRBV19
D: .
J: TRBJ2-4
CDR3: CASSPLYGVAKNIQYF
DNA: TGTGCCAGTAGTCCTCTCTATGGGGTAGCCAAAAACATTCAGTACTTC

size: .
length: 14
V: TRBV18
D: .
J: TRBJ2-5
CDR3: CASSPPSLQETQYF
DNA: TGTGCCAGCTCACCACCTAGTCTCCAAGAGACCCAGTACTTC

size: .
length: 12
V: TRBV2
D: .
J: TRBJ1-1
CDR3: CAGGGENTEAFF
DNA: TGTGCCGGAGGGGGGGAGAACACTGAAGCTTTCTTT

size: few
length: 12
V: TRBV28
D: .
J: TRBJ1-1
CDR3: CASSLQNTEAFF
DNA: TGTGCCAGCAGTTTACAGAACACTGAAGCTTTCTTT

size: many
length: 16
V: TRBV6-5
D: .
J: TRBJ1-1
CDR3: CASSSTPTGMNTEAFF
DNA: TGTGCCAGCAGTTCCACCCCGACAGGCATGAACACTGAAGCTTTCTTT

size: .
length: 14
V: TRBV30
D: TRBD2
J: TRBJ2-3
CDR3: CAWNIAGGTDTQYF
DNA: TGTGCCTGGAACATAGCGGGGGGCACAGATACGCAGTATTTT

size: few
length: 15
V: TRBV27
D: .
J: TRBJ1-2
CDR3: CASSPTVQDNYGYTF
DNA: TGTGCCAGCAGCCCCACGGTACAGGATAACTATGGCTACACCTTC

size: .
length: 14
V: TRBV18
D: .
J: TRBJ1-1
CDR3: CASSRQRTDTEAFF
DNA: TGTGCCAGCTCACGACAGAGGACGGATACTGAAGCTTTCTTT

size: many
length: 15
V: TRBV7-2
D: TRBD2
J: TRBJ2-1
CDR3: CASSSALAGYNEQFF
DNA: TGTGCCAGCAGCTCGGCTCTAGCGGGGTATAATGAGCAGTTCTTC

size: .
length: 16
V: TRBV5-1
D: TRBD1
J: TRBJ1-5
CDR3: CASSLDPQGVDQPQHF
DNA: TGCGCCAGCAGCTTGGATCCCCAGGGGGTCGATCAGCCCCAGCATTTT

size: few
length: 15
V: TRBV6-2/TRBV6-3
D: TRBD1
J: TRBJ2-7
CDR3: CASSSYRGYRYEQYF
DNA: TGTGCCAGCAGTTCCTACAGGGGATATCGGTACGAGCAGTACTTC

size: few
length: 16
V: TRBV11-1
D: TRBD2
J: TRBJ2-3
CDR3: CASSYGGASGTDTQYF
DNA: TGTGCCAGCAGCTACGGGGGGGCTAGCGGCACAGATACGCAGTATTTT

size: few
length: 14
V: TRBV5-1
D: .
J: TRBJ2-4
CDR3: CASSLVGGQNIQYF
DNA: TGCGCCAGCAGCTTGGTGGGGGGCCAAAACATTCAGTACTTC

size: few
length: 16
V: TRBV18
D: .
J: TRBJ2-1
CDR3: CASSALQGTYYNEQFF
DNA: TGTGCCAGCTCAGCTCTACAGGGGACTTACTACAATGAGCAGTTCTTC

size: few
length: 14
V: TRBV6-5
D: .
J: TRBJ1-2
CDR3: CASSSGTRNYGYTF
DNA: TGTGCCAGCAGTAGTGGGACCCGAAACTATGGCTACACCTTC

size: many
length: 11
V: TRBV7-2
D: .
J: TRBJ2-3
CDR3: CASRSSEPQYF
DNA: TGTGCCAGCAGATCCAGTGAACCGCAGTATTTT

size: few
length: 15
V: TRBV20-1
D: TRBD2
J: TRBJ2-1
CDR3: CSAPAGTSAYDEQFF
DNA: TGCAGTGCCCCCGCCGGGACTAGCGCGTATGATGAGCAGTTCTTC

size: many
length: 13
V: TRBV20-1
D: TRBD2
J: TRBJ2-7
CDR3: CSATGLAGYEQYF
DNA: TGCAGTGCTACAGGACTAGCGGGGTACGAGCAGTACTTC

size: few
length: 14
V: TRBV24-1
D: .
J: TRBJ2-3
CDR3: CATSDEGGTDTQYF
DNA: TGTGCCACCAGTGATGAGGGAGGCACAGATACGCAGTATTTT

size: many
length: 16
V: TRBV7-3
D: .
J: TRBJ2-3
CDR3: CASSLGLSTRTDTQYF
DNA: TGTGCCAGCAGCTTGGGTCTATCCACCCGGACAGATACGCAGTATTTT

size: many
length: 17
V: TRBV30
D: TRBD2
J: TRBJ2-5
CDR3: CAWSALGWREGRETQYF
DNA: TGTGCCTGGAGTGCCTTGGGCTGGCGGGAGGGCCGAGAGACCCAGTACTTC

size: few
length: 15
V: TRBV5-6
D: .
J: TRBJ1-3
CDR3: CASSLGNRAGNTIYF
DNA: TGTGCCAGCAGCTTGGGAAACAGGGCTGGAAACACCATATATTTT

size: many
length: 15
V: TRBV18
D: TRBD1
J: TRBJ2-2
CDR3: CASSPRQGNTGELFF
DNA: TGTGCCAGCTCACCCAGACAGGGTAACACCGGGGAGCTGTTTTTT

size: .
length: 15
V: TRBV7-9
D: .
J: TRBJ1-1
CDR3: CASSLVSAPNTEAFF
DNA: TGTGCCAGCAGCTTAGTTTCGGCCCCGAACACTGAAGCTTTCTTT

size: .
length: 13
V: TRBV10-3
D: .
J: TRBJ2-3
CDR3: CAISRPSTDTQYF
DNA: TGTGCCATCAGTAGGCCCTCCACAGATACGCAGTATTTT

size: .
length: 12
V: TRBV2
D: .
J: TRBJ1-6
CDR3: CASSLTNSPLHF
DNA: TGTGCCAGCAGCCTCACTAATTCACCCCTCCACTTT

size: few
length: 12
V: TRBV6-6
D: .
J: TRBJ1-2
CDR3: CASSQGPLGYTF
DNA: TGTGCCAGCAGCCAAGGGCCGCTCGGCTACACCTTC

size: few
length: 13
V: TRBV28
D: .
J: TRBJ2-4
CDR3: CASSLGRVNIQYF
DNA: TGTGCCAGCAGTTTGGGCAGGGTCAACATTCAGTACTTC

size: .
length: 14
V: TRBV9
D: .
J: TRBJ1-4
CDR3: CASSVDGGGEKLFF
DNA: TGTGCCAGCAGCGTAGATGGAGGTGGTGAAAAACTGTTTTTT

size: many
length: 18
V: TRBV2
D: TRBD1
J: TRBJ2-7
CDR3: CASSERWTGGLGSYEQYF
DNA: TGTGCCAGCAGTGAACGCTGGACAGGGGGCCTGGGCTCCTACGAGCAGTACTTC

size: many
length: 15
V: TRBV2
D: .
J: TRBJ2-2
CDR3: CASSKGGANTGELFF
DNA: TGTGCCAGCAGCAAGGGGGGCGCGAACACCGGGGAGCTGTTTTTT

size: many
length: 20
V: TRBV18
D: TRBD2
J: TRBJ2-1
CDR3: CASSLTGLAGASGSYNEQFF
DNA: TGTGCCAGCTCACTAACGGGACTAGCGGGAGCATCCGGATCCTACAATGAGCAGTTCTTC

size: few
length: 13
V: TRBV19
D: TRBD1
J: TRBJ2-1
CDR3: CASHHRGYNEQFF
DNA: TGTGCCAGTCACCACAGGGGTTACAATGAGCAGTTCTTC

size: few
length: 16
V: TRBV4-1
D: .
J: TRBJ2-4
CDR3: CASSQDPGRGANIQYF
DNA: TGCGCCAGCAGCCAAGATCCAGGAAGGGGGGCAAACATTCAGTACTTC

size: .
length: 16
V: TRBV5-1
D: .
J: TRBJ2-4
CDR3: CASSLTPGGAKNIQYF
DNA: TGCGCCAGCAGCTTGACGCCAGGTGGGGCCAAAAACATTCAGTACTTC

size: once
length: 19
V: TRBV4-1
D: TRBD2
J: TRBJ2-1
CDR3: CASSRILAPSGRADNEQFF
DNA: TGCGCCAGCAGCCGGATCCTCGCCCCAAGCGGGAGGGCCGACAATGAGCAGTTCTTC

size: .
length: 14
V: TRBV20-1
D: .
J: TRBJ1-1
CDR3: CSARETGRSTEAFF
DNA: TGCAGTGCTAGAGAGACAGGCCGGAGCACTGAAGCTTTCTTT

size: many
length: 17
V: TRBV7-8
D: .
J: TRBJ2-7
CDR3: CASSPHPTGGSLHEQYF
DNA: TGTGCCAGCAGCCCCCATCCGACAGGCGGTAGCCTCCACGAGCAGTACTTC

size: few
length: 18
V: TRBV3-1
D: TRBD2
J: TRBJ2-5
CDR3: CASSQVGLAGSYQETQYF
DNA: TGTGCCAGCAGCCAAGTTGGTCTAGCGGGGTCGTACCAAGAGACCCAGTACTTC

size: few
length: 16
V: TRBV15
D: TRBD2
J: TRBJ2-4
CDR3: CATSRGTSGMFNIQYF
DNA: TGTGCCACCAGCAGAGGCACTAGCGGGATGTTCAACATTCAGTACTTC

size: few
length: 13
V: TRBV5-1
D: TRBD2
J: TRBJ2-7
CDR3: CASSDGTRYEQYF
DNA: TGCGCCAGCAGCGACGGGACTAGATACGAGCAGTACTTC